Presented here are 26 T cell receptor beta chains from one specimen sequenced in a study of cytomegalovirus exposure and HLA in healthy donors. Researchers ran the PCR with 60 Vbeta and 13 Jbeta primers. Only in-frame clones appear in the TCRdb table, and some are missing; sequencing was by immunoSEQ multiplex PCR. The sample carries approximately 32,000 clones, 85% to 95% recorded once. The sample taken for sequencing was PBMCs. The receptors here all came from a woman aged 18-29 years in good health and CMV-seronegative.

V gene TRBV7-9 combines with J gene TRBJ2-7; 8 bases are a match to TRBD2. Germline V lookup: CDR1 SEHNR, CDR2 FQNEAQ (reference sequence). This CDR3 region has 16 residues. V gave up 5 bases and J gave up 3 bases; unmatched junction bases: 12. Here the CDR3 reads CASSPRGGREVYEQYF. The CDR3, as DNA: TGTGCCAGCAGCCCCCGGGGGGGGCGGGAGGTCTACGAGCAGTACTTC.

V and J are TRBV5-1 and TRBJ2-1; TRBD2 matches at 11 bases. J lost 0 bases, V lost 2 bases, and 7 bases had no gene match. The CDR3 runs to 18 residues. Germline V gives CDR1 SGHRS, CDR2 YFSETQ. CDR3 protein: CASSFRGLADSSYNEQFF. The CDR3 DNA reads as TGCGCCAGCAGCTTTAGGGGACTAGCGGACAGCTCCTACAATGAGCAGTTCTTC.

This clone has just one count. This CDR3 is CAWGQGANTEAFF. DNA for the CDR3: TGTGCCTGGGGACAGGGGGCGAACACTGAAGCTTTCTTT. The rearrangement uses TRBV30 and TRBJ1-1; 11 nucleotides line up with TRBD1. The CDR3 sequence is 13 residues long. V lost 5 bases to trimming and J lost 1 base; unmatched junction nucleotides: 0. In germline, CDR1 is GTSNPN, CDR2 SVGIG (reference sequence).

This sequence joins TRBV9 and TRBJ1-2, with 7 bases that match TRBD1. J lost 3 bases, V lost 3 bases, and 5 bases had no gene match. The CDR3 consists of 14 residues. The germline V gene encodes CDR1 SGDLS and CDR2 YYNGEE. CDR3 sequence (DNA): TGTGCCAGCAGCGCAGGGGGGTCAGACTATGGCTACACCTTC. It specifies CASSAGGSDYGYTF.

J is TRBJ2-7 and V is TRBV2, with 7 positions matching TRBD1. Per germline, CDR1 SNHLY and CDR2 FYNNEI. Trimming removed 9 bases from V and 2 bases from J; junction bases left unmatched: 7. The CDR3 loop spans 13 amino acids. The DNA for the CDR3 is TGTGCCAGTACAGGGGAATTACCCTACGAGCAGTACTTC. Translated: CASTGELPYEQYF. Filled out from reference TRBV2 and TRBJ2-7, the complete variable domain reads EPEVTQTPSHQVTQMGQEVILRCVPISNHLYFYWYRQILGQKVEFLVSFYNNEISEKSEIFDDQFSVERPDGSNFTLKIRSTKLEDSAMYFCASTGELPYEQYFGPGTRLTVT.

The genes are TRBV28 and TRBJ1-1; D is unclear. V lost 5 bases, J lost 6 bases, and 7 bases lay in between. The CDR3 extends over 11 amino acids. Germline V lookup: CDR1 MDHEN, CDR2 SYDVKM. This chain's CDR3 is CASSSGSEAFF. DNA for the CDR3: TGTGCCAGCAGTAGCGGGTCTGAAGCTTTCTTT.

The chain links TRBV29-1 to TRBJ2-1; 11 bases line up with TRBD2. V trimming: 3 bases; J trimming: 7 bases; junction bases outside the gene matches: 2. The CDR3 is made up of 13 amino acids. Germline V lookup: CDR1 SQVTM, CDR2 ANQGSEA. CDR3 protein: CSVESSGRNEQFF. CDR3 DNA sequence: TGCAGCGTTGAGTCTAGCGGGAGGAATGAGCAGTTCTTC.

The chain links TRBV6-4 to TRBJ1-2; D is possibly TRBD1 (5 bases). Germline V gives CDR1 MRHNA, CDR2 SNTAGT. Trimming left V 3 bases short and J 10 bases short, with 15 bases between. The CDR3 is 13 amino acids. In DNA form, the CDR3 reads TGTGCCAGCAGTGAAGAATTAGGGGTTGACTACACCTTC. It is translated as CASSEELGVDYTF.

The chain recombines TRBV7-2 with TRBJ2-1; no clear D. Between the trimmed V and J ends, which lost 1 base and 0 bases, there was a span of 10 bases. CDR3 length: 16 residues. Looked up from germline, CDR1 is SGHTA and CDR2 is FQGNSA. CDR3 protein: CASSLGLRVSYNEQFF. The CDR3 DNA reads as TGTGCCAGCAGCTTAGGGTTGAGAGTCTCCTACAATGAGCAGTTCTTC. The variable domain in full, completed from reference TRBV7-2 and TRBJ2-1, reads GAGVSQSPSNKVTEKGKDVELRCDPISGHTALYWYRQSLGQGLEFLIYFQGNSAPDKSGLPSDRFSAERTGGSVSTLTIQRTQQEDSAVYLCASSLGLRVSYNEQFFGPGTRLTVL.

The chain joins TRBV27 to TRBJ2-2, with 12 bases lining up with TRBD2. The CDR3 contains 17 residues. Trimming cost V 5 bases and J 1 base; bases outside gene matches: 5. The V gene's germline CDR1 is MNHEY and CDR2 SMNVEV (reference sequence). The CDR3 is CASSPRLAGVNTGELFF. The CDR3 DNA reads TGTGCCAGCAGTCCGAGACTAGCGGGAGTGAACACCGGGGAGCTGTTTTTT.

This clone came up once. This sequence joins TRBV4-1 and TRBJ2-7, with D possibly matching TRBD2 (7 bases). The germline CDR1 and CDR2 sequences are MGHRA and YSYEKL. Trimming removed 1 base from V and 2 bases from J, with 15 bases in between. The CDR3 length is 16 residues. CDR3 amino acids: CASSQVGRGGTYEQYF. CDR3 bases: TGCGCCAGCAGCCAAGTAGGAAGGGGGGGTACCTACGAGCAGTACTTC.

The chain combines TRBV27 with TRBJ2-5; D possibly corresponds to TRBD1 (6 bases). The CDR3 runs to 13 residues. Germline values: CDR1 MNHEY, CDR2 SMNVEV (reference sequence). Between the trimmed V and J ends, which lost 6 bases and 3 bases, there was a span of 11 bases. DNA for the CDR3: TGTGCCAGCAGCAGACAGGTGGAAGAGACCCAGTACTTC. Protein sequence: CASSRQVEETQYF.

The rearrangement links TRBV5-6 to TRBJ1-2; 11 positions match TRBD1. This CDR3 region has 19 residues. J lost 3 bases, V lost 4 bases, and 17 bases had no gene match. Germline V gene sequence: CDR1 SGHDT, CDR2 YYEEEE. The CDR3 region is CASSASRTGGPFFDYGYTF. In DNA, the CDR3 is TGTGCCAGCAGCGCCAGCCGGACAGGGGGCCCATTTTTTGACTATGGCTACACCTTC.

The V and J genes are TRBV5-6 and TRBJ2-1, with 9 positions matching TRBD2. The germline gives CDR1 SGHDT, CDR2 YYEEEE. V was pared by 0 bases and J by 4 bases, with 5 bases of the junction left unmatched. This CDR3 region has 16 residues. The CDR3 sequence is CASSLVGTSSYNEQFF. The CDR3 coding sequence is TGTGCCAGCAGCTTGGTAGGGACTAGCTCGTACAATGAGCAGTTCTTC.

The genes are TRBV20-1 and TRBJ2-3; D uncertain. The CDR3 contains 10 residues. V shed 6 bases and J shed 6 bases, with 7 bases lying between them. In germline, CDR1 is DFQATT, CDR2 SNEGSKA (reference sequence). This chain's CDR3 is CSAVVDTQYF. CDR3 coding DNA: TGCAGTGCCGTCGTCGATACGCAGTATTTT.

The chain links TRBV4-1 to TRBJ2-1, with 10 bases identical to TRBD2. This CDR3 region has 17 residues. CDR1 is MGHRA, CDR2 YSYEKL, per germline. The ends lost 0 bases at V and 5 bases at J; junction bases unmatched: 7. The CDR3 region is CASSQDWASGRNNEQFF. CDR3 sequence (DNA): TGCGCCAGCAGCCAAGATTGGGCTAGCGGGAGAAACAATGAGCAGTTCTTC.

The chain links TRBV27 to TRBJ2-7; no clear D. V was cut by 4 bases and J by 3 bases, with 7 bases left in between. The germline CDR1 and CDR2 sequences are MNHEY and SMNVEV (reference sequence). This CDR3 has 12 amino acids. The CDR3 loop reads CASSSPSYEQYF. In nucleotides, the CDR3 is TGTGCCAGCAGTTCCCCGAGCTACGAGCAGTACTTC.

V and J are TRBV27 and TRBJ1-4, with TRBD1 matching 8 bases. This CDR3 has 18 residues. Unmatched junction bases numbered 14, after V lost 6 bases and J lost 2 bases. From germline, CDR1 is MNHEY and CDR2 SMNVEV (reference sequence). This chain's CDR3 is CASSWSARGLGTNEKLFF. Written as DNA, the CDR3 is TGTGCCAGCAGCTGGAGTGCCAGGGGGCTCGGGACTAATGAAAAACTGTTTTTT.

This rearrangement joins TRBV9 to TRBJ2-1; unclear D gene. CDR3 length: 15 amino acids. Germline values: CDR1 SGDLS, CDR2 YYNGEE. The V end lost 1 base, the J end lost 0 bases, and 8 bases lay between the germline ends. In nucleotides, the CDR3 is TGTGCCAGCAGCGTATTCGCTAGCTCCTACAATGAGCAGTTCTTC. Encoded protein: CASSVFASSYNEQFF.

This chain uses TRBV7-9 with TRBJ2-3; 7 bases are a match to TRBD2. This CDR3 spans 15 amino acids. Losses at the gene ends were 5 bases for V and 0 bases for J; bases not matched to a gene: 5. Germline V lookup: CDR1 SEHNR, CDR2 FQNEAQ (reference sequence). The CDR3 is CASSLGLGSTDTQYF. In DNA form, the CDR3 reads TGTGCCAGCAGCCTCGGACTAGGGAGCACAGATACGCAGTATTTT.

The chain links TRBV28 to TRBJ1-4, with 7 bases fitting TRBD1. The germline gives CDR1 MDHEN, CDR2 SYDVKM. The CDR3 extends over 19 amino acids. V lost 5 bases, J lost 9 bases, and 24 bases stayed unmatched. The CDR3 nucleotides read TGTGCCAGCAGTCCGACAGGGTTGAAGGTCCGGATGGAGCGGAAAAAACTGTTTTTT. It yields the protein CASSPTGLKVRMERKKLFF.

The gene calls are TRBV28 and TRBJ1-3; 7 bases are a match to TRBD1. With V trimmed by 8 bases and J by 0 bases, 4 bases remained unmatched. The CDR3 runs 14 residues. Per the germline V gene, CDR1 is MDHEN and CDR2 is SYDVKM. The CDR3 region is CASLDRASGNTIYF. The CDR3 nucleotides read TGTGCCAGCCTCGACAGGGCCTCTGGAAACACCATATATTTT.

This sequence joins TRBV7-3 and TRBJ2-2; weak D call: TRBD1 (6 bases). V was trimmed by 5 bases and J by 3 bases, leaving 10 bases between them. The CDR3 is 14 residues long. Germline lookup yields CDR1 SGHTA and CDR2 FQGTGA. Here the CDR3 reads CASSRGGDTGELFF. CDR3 bases: TGTGCCAGCAGCCGAGGGGGAGACACCGGGGAGCTGTTTTTT.

Comments on this clone: One junction end does not reproduce the germline sequence, and a read error may be involved. This sequence joins TRBV7-9 and TRBJ2-3; D is unclear. Germline V lookup: CDR1 SEHNR, CDR2 FQNEAQ (reference sequence). The CDR3 covers 13 residues. The CDR3 DNA follows: TGTTCCAGCAGCCGTGGAGTACTGCATACGCAGTATTTT. It yields the protein CSSSRGVLHTQYF. The full variable domain, completed using reference TRBV7-9 and TRBJ2-3, is DTGVSQNPRHKITKRGQNVTFRCDPISEHNRLYWYRQTLGQGPEFLTYFQNEAQLEKSRLLSDRFSAERPKGSFSTLEIQRTEQGDSAMYLCSSSRGVLHTQYFGPGTRLTVL.

The chain combines TRBV29-1 with TRBJ1-1; a possible D gene is TRBD1 (6 bases). The germline V gene encodes CDR1 SQVTM and CDR2 ANQGSEA. The CDR3 covers 13 residues. The ends were cut back, 4 bases at V and 2 bases at J, with 11 bases in the middle. The CDR3 DNA reads TGCAGCGTTGCAGGGGTAGTAAACACTGAAGCTTTCTTT. Amino acid sequence: CSVAGVVNTEAFF.

The genes are TRBV7-2 and TRBJ2-5, with 9 bases identical to TRBD2. Germline V lookup: CDR1 SGHTA, CDR2 FQGNSA. The junction had 7 bases not matched to a gene; V was cut back by 3 bases and J by 5 bases. The CDR3 loop spans 15 amino acids. The CDR3 region has the DNA TGTGCCAGCAGCTTTTACGGCGGGAGGGGGGAGACCCAGTACTTC. Encoded protein: CASSFYGGRGETQYF.